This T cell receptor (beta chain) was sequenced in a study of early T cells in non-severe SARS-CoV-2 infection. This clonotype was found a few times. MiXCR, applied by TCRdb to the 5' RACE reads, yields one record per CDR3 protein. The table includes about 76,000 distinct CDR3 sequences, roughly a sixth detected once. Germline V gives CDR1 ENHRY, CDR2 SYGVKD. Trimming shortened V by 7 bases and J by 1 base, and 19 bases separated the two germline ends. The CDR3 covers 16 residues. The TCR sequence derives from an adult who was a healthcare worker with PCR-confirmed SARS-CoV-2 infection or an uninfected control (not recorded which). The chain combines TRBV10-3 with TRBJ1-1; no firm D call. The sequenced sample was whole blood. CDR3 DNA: TGTGCCATCAAGAGAACATACACCATACGGAACACTGAAGCTTTCTTT. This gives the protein CAIKRTYTIRNTEAFF.